This T cell receptor beta chain appears in the sequencing data of a study of PD-L1 blockade in urothelial cancer. About the research overall: About 90% of the 29 patients were males with bladder-origin urothelial cancer. Analyses used blood from 3 weeks (second dose) and 6 weeks after treatment start. Blood samples had a median of approximately 150,000 T cells.

From germline, CDR1 is MDHEN and CDR2 SYDVKM. This CDR3 is built from 13 residues. V shed 4 bases and J shed 6 bases, with 13 bases lying between them. Whole-study findings and limits: In blood sampled pretreatment, TCR clonality below the median predicted better survival.

Profiling relied on immunoSEQ multiplex PCR, and the TCRdb table lists in-frame clones only, not all of them. The top ten clones hold roughly 2.9% of a sample with over 100,000 clones, 84% of them seen once. Time point described: pretreatment peripheral blood. Remarks on this clone: The antigen remains unidentified.

This chain joins TRBV28 and TRBJ2-7; the D gene is possibly TRBD2 (7 bases). The sequencing used PBMCs, collected around atezolizumab (anti-PD-L1) treatment. This receptor was taken from a man in his fifties or sixties with urothelial cancer. CDR3 nucleotides: TGTGCCAGCAGTTCCGACGGGGGGCGCGAGCAGTACTTC. The encoded protein is CASSSDGGREQYF.